The 30 T cell receptor beta chains below come from one sample, sequenced in a study of stem cell transplantation in POMP-related autoinflammatory disease. Repertoires were generated with immunoSEQ multiplex PCR, while TCRdb's copy carries only in-frame clones and drops some. The sample records approximately 65,000 clones, about nine tenths being singletons. Sample: CD4+ T cells from PBMCs, taken after stem cell transplantation. The receptor set was obtained from a human patient with POMP-related autoinflammation and immune dysregulation (PRAID). Some T cells may be the graft donor's.

The chain couples TRBV9 to TRBJ1-4; D perhaps matches TRBD1 (5 bases). The CDR3 length is 14 residues. The germline V gene has CDR1 SGDLS and CDR2 YYNGEE. The V and J ends lost 2 bases and 4 bases respectively, with 9 bases between them. The CDR3 protein is CASSVGTLNEKLFF. CDR3 in DNA: TGTGCCAGCAGCGTCGGGACTCTTAATGAAAAACTGTTTTTT.

The rearrangement joins TRBV11-2 to TRBJ1-1, with 7 bases matching TRBD1. The V gene's germline CDR1 is SGHAT and CDR2 FQNNGV. V was pared by 3 bases and J by 6 bases, with 4 bases of the junction left unmatched. This CDR3 is 13 amino acids long. CDR3 loop: CASSFTGVPEAFF. CDR3 sequence (DNA): TGTGCCAGCAGCTTCACAGGGGTTCCTGAAGCTTTCTTT.

This clone was seen a single time. The chain joins TRBV6-5 to TRBJ1-2; D unresolved. Germline V gives CDR1 MNHEY, CDR2 SVGAGI. CDR3 length: 11 residues. Trimming removed 6 bases at V and 8 bases at J, with 10 bases between. CDR3 residues: CASRLTGGYTF. The CDR3 DNA reads as TGTGCCAGCAGGCTGACGGGAGGCTACACCTTC.

V usage is TRBV19 and J usage is TRBJ2-7, with TRBD2 as a possible D gene (7 bases). The germline V gene has CDR1 LNHDA and CDR2 SQIVND (reference sequence). V was cut by 6 bases and J by 7 bases, with 16 bases left in between. The CDR3 has 13 residues. The CDR3 DNA reads TGTGCCAGTAGAGAGTCGGGGGGCGGAGAGCAGTACTTC. Its protein is CASRESGGGEQYF.

This rearrangement joins TRBV7-9 to TRBJ1-6; TRBD1 might be the D (5 bases). The germline CDR1 and CDR2 sequences are SEHNR and FQNEAQ (reference sequence). The CDR3 runs to 19 residues. V dropped 6 bases and J dropped 0 bases, with 21 bases sitting between them. CDR3 loop: CASSWAGTGRSSYNSPLHF. CDR3 in DNA: TGTGCCAGCAGTTGGGCCGGGACCGGCCGTAGCTCCTATAATTCACCCCTCCACTTT.

The genes are TRBV19 and TRBJ1-1, with 7 positions matching TRBD1. Germline assignment: CDR1 LNHDA and CDR2 SQIVND (reference sequence). The J segment lost 2 bases and the V segment lost 8 bases, leaving 17 bases of the junction unmatched. The CDR3 extends over 17 amino acids. The CDR3 sequence: CASSPARAGQRNTEAFF. The CDR3, as DNA: TGTGCCAGTTCTCCCGCACGGGCGGGACAGAGAAACACTGAAGCTTTCTTT.

V gene TRBV29-1 combines with J gene TRBJ2-2, with D perhaps being TRBD1 or TRBD2 (5 bases each). CDR1 and CDR2 (germline): SQVTM, ANQGSEA. The CDR3 length is 14 residues. V was trimmed by 7 bases and J by 8 bases, leaving 20 bases between them. CDR3 sequence reads: CSAFGDPSRGELFF. For the CDR3, the DNA is TGCAGCGCTTTCGGGGACCCCAGCCGGGGGGAGCTGTTTTTT.

The chain uses TRBV11-2 and TRBJ1-5; D call uncertain. The V and J ends lost 3 bases and 5 bases respectively, with 8 bases between them. Germline V gives CDR1 SGHAT, CDR2 FQNNGV. This CDR3 spans 13 amino acids. In nucleotides, the CDR3 is TGTGCCAGCAGCTTGACCGCCGATCAGCCCCAGCATTTT. This gives the protein CASSLTADQPQHF. Looking up the rest from reference TRBV11-2 and TRBJ1-5 gives the full variable domain: EAGVAQSPRYKIIEKRQSVAFWCNPISGHATLYWYQQILGQGPKLLIQFQNNGVVDDSQLPKDRFSAERLKGVDSTLKIQPAKLEDSAVYLCASSLTADQPQHFGDGTRLSIL.

This chain uses TRBV4-1 with TRBJ1-5; D ambiguous. Trimming removed 1 base at V and 0 bases at J, with 10 bases between. From germline, CDR1 is MGHRA and CDR2 YSYEKL. The CDR3 length is 16 residues. CDR3 in DNA: TGCGCCAGCAGCCAAGGACGGTGGTATAGCAATCAGCCCCAGCATTTT. This codes for CASSQGRWYSNQPQHF.

This clone was found a few times. V gene TRBV19 combines with J gene TRBJ2-5; no reliable D call. This CDR3 region has 13 residues. Trimming left V 8 bases short and J 3 bases short, with 13 bases between. The germline V gene has CDR1 LNHDA and CDR2 SQIVND (reference sequence). CDR3 nucleotide sequence: TGTGCCAGTGCAAGAATGTTTGAAGAGACCCAGTACTTC. Amino acid sequence: CASARMFEETQYF.

A few counts support this clone. This chain joins TRBV11-2 and TRBJ2-5, with unresolved D. The CDR3 sequence is 17 residues long. CDR1 SGHAT and CDR2 FQNNGV come from the germline V gene. Trimming removed 5 bases at V and 2 bases at J, with 21 bases between. The DNA for the CDR3 is TGTGCCAGCAGCCCCCGGGCAGGCGATTACACACAAGAGACCCAGTACTTC. Its protein product is CASSPRAGDYTQETQYF.

The chain combines TRBV5-1 with TRBJ2-1, with D possibly matching TRBD1 (6 bases). Germline V gene lookup returns CDR1 SGHRS and CDR2 YFSETQ. V lost 0 bases, J lost 4 bases, and 8 bases lay in between. CDR3 length equals 14 residues. CDR3 nucleotides: TGCGCCAGCAGCTTGGGGACAGCTTACAATGAGCAGTTCTTC. This codes for CASSLGTAYNEQFF.

J is TRBJ2-7 and V is TRBV2; either TRBD1 or TRBD2 may supply D (6 bases each). V was cut by 3 bases and J by 2 bases, with 17 bases left in between. The CDR3 contains 16 residues. CDR1 and CDR2 from the germline V gene are SNHLY and FYNNEI. Written as DNA, the CDR3 is TGTGCCAGCAGTGAGAGTGGGCGGGACAATCCCTACGAGCAGTACTTC. It yields the protein CASSESGRDNPYEQYF.

The chain couples TRBV5-4 to TRBJ2-5; TRBD1 is a possible D gene (5 bases). Trimming pared 4 bases from V and 5 bases from J, leaving 12 bases between. Per the germline V gene, CDR1 is SGHNT and CDR2 is YYREEE (reference sequence). The CDR3 contains 13 residues. The CDR3, as DNA: TGTGCCAGCAGCCTCAGGGATCAGGAGACCCAGTACTTC. This translates into CASSLRDQETQYF.

J is TRBJ2-1 and V is TRBV20-1; D remains ambiguous. This CDR3 is built from 9 residues. Germline lookup yields CDR1 DFQATT and CDR2 SNEGSKA (reference sequence). Here the CDR3 DNA reads TGCAGGGGGAACAATGAGCAGTTCTTC. This translates into CRGNNEQFF.

The chain has TRBV9 and TRBJ1-4; D uncertain. V shed 4 bases and J shed 14 bases, with 15 bases lying between them. Germline CDR1 reads SGDLS; CDR2 reads YYNGEE. The CDR3 runs to 12 residues. CDR3 sequence: CASSLSEGKLFF. The CDR3, as DNA: TGTGCCAGCAGCCTCTCTGAGGGTAAGCTGTTTTTT.

The chain combines TRBV18 with TRBJ2-3; D might be TRBD1 (5 bases). The V gene's germline CDR1 is KGHSH and CDR2 LQKENI. The CDR3 spans 15 residues. The V end was cut by 0 bases, the J end by 3 bases, with 10 bases between. This chain's CDR3 is CASSPPRGSTDTQYF. The CDR3 nucleotides are TGTGCCAGCTCACCACCTAGGGGATCTACAGATACGCAGTATTTT.

This chain joins TRBV28 and TRBJ1-4; tentative D call: TRBD1 (5 bases). Trimming took off 2 bases at V and 3 bases at J, with 7 bases between the two ends. The V gene's germline CDR1 is MDHEN and CDR2 SYDVKM. The CDR3 spans 14 residues. CDR3 sequence: CASSLPGANEKLFF. In nucleotides, the CDR3 is TGTGCCAGCAGTTTACCGGGGGCTAATGAAAAACTGTTTTTT.

The V call is TRBV5-1, the J call TRBJ2-3; D unclear. V was shortened by 6 bases and J by 0 bases, with 14 bases between the two germline ends. Per germline, CDR1 SGHRS and CDR2 YFSETQ. The CDR3 extends over 15 amino acids. CDR3 residues: CASNVLDSSTDTQYF. DNA for the CDR3: TGCGCCAGCAACGTTTTAGACTCTAGCACAGATACGCAGTATTTT.

This chain's CDR3 is CASRPTSGRPHSYNEQFF. Here the CDR3 DNA reads TGTGCCAGCAGACCGACTAGCGGGAGACCCCACTCCTACAATGAGCAGTTCTTC. This chain connects TRBV28 to TRBJ2-1; TRBD2 matches 12 bases. Germline CDR1 and CDR2: MDHEN and SYDVKM. This CDR3 contains 18 residues. The V segment lost 6 bases and the J segment 0 bases; nucleotides outside the gene matches: 9. Complete variable domain (other parts from reference TRBV28 and TRBJ2-1): DVKVTQSSRYLVKRTGEKVFLECVQDMDHENMFWYRQDPGLGLRLIYFSYDVKMKEKGDIPEGYSVSREKKERFSLILESASTNQTSMYLCASRPTSGRPHSYNEQFFGPGTRLTVL.

The rearrangement links TRBV19 to TRBJ1-6, with 7 bases lining up with TRBD1. Germline CDR1 is LNHDA and CDR2 is SQIVND (reference sequence). Trimming removed 4 bases from V and 14 bases from J; junction bases left unmatched: 17. The CDR3 consists of 16 residues. CDR3 in amino acids: CASSKTGTAIVGALHF. The CDR3, as DNA: TGTGCCAGTAGTAAAACCGGGACAGCCATCGTTGGGGCCCTCCACTTT.

This chain joins TRBV28 and TRBJ2-7, with D tentatively TRBD1 (6 bases). Germline loops: CDR1 MDHEN, CDR2 SYDVKM. Trimming took 8 bases from V and 5 from J, leaving 22 bases between them. CDR3 length: 15 amino acids. This chain's CDR3 is CASRPAGENFHEQYF. As DNA, the CDR3 is TGTGCCAGCCGGCCCGCAGGGGAAAACTTCCACGAGCAGTACTTC. The variable domain in full, with the rest retrieved from reference TRBV28 and TRBJ2-7, is DVKVTQSSRYLVKRTGEKVFLECVQDMDHENMFWYRQDPGLGLRLIYFSYDVKMKEKGDIPEGYSVSREKKERFSLILESASTNQTSMYLCASRPAGENFHEQYFGPGTRLTVT.

This chain uses TRBV10-3 with TRBJ2-2, with 13 bases matching TRBD2. Germline values: CDR1 ENHRY, CDR2 SYGVKD. This CDR3 is 16 amino acids long. V lost 6 bases, J lost 3 bases, and 4 bases stayed unmatched. The DNA for the CDR3 is TGTGCCATCAGCACTAGCGGGAGGGCCTACACCGGGGAGCTGTTTTTT. As protein: CAISTSGRAYTGELFF.

The chain has TRBV4-2 and TRBJ1-2; perhaps TRBD1 as D (5 bases). CDR1 and CDR2 (germline): LGHNA, YNFKEQ. V was trimmed by 1 base and J by 0 bases, leaving 12 bases between them. There are 16 residues in the CDR3. The CDR3 nucleotides read TGTGCCAGCAGCCAAGGGGTGGGGGATCCTAACTATGGCTACACCTTC. Its translation is CASSQGVGDPNYGYTF.

The gene calls are TRBV7-2 and TRBJ2-7; D tentatively reads TRBD1 or TRBD2 (5 bases each). In germline, CDR1 is SGHTA, CDR2 FQGNSA. Trimming took 2 bases from V and 0 from J, leaving 17 bases between them. This CDR3 has 17 amino acids. CDR3: CASSLPARDLFSYEQYF. DNA for the CDR3: TGTGCCAGCAGCTTACCTGCCAGGGACCTCTTCTCCTACGAGCAGTACTTC.

This clone was seen only once. The rearrangement links TRBV2 to TRBJ2-2; D might be TRBD2 (6 bases). Germline CDR1 is SNHLY and CDR2 is FYNNEI. Trimming left V 3 bases short and J 4 bases short, with 15 bases between. This CDR3 region has 16 residues. CDR3 amino acids: CASSDLGEAITGELFF. The CDR3 DNA reads as TGTGCCAGCAGTGATTTGGGGGAGGCGATCACCGGGGAGCTGTTTTTT.

This chain joins TRBV7-8 and TRBJ1-5, with D unclear. The CDR3 totals 13 residues. The germline V gene encodes CDR1 SGHVS and CDR2 FQNEAQ. V was cut by 1 base and J by 7 bases, with 8 bases left in between. The CDR3 region is CASSLGGIQPQHF. The CDR3 nucleotides read TGTGCCAGCAGCTTAGGAGGGATCCAGCCCCAGCATTTT.

V usage is TRBV19 and J usage is TRBJ2-1; D remains unclear. V was clipped by 10 bases and J by 5 bases, with 18 bases between them. CDR1 and CDR2 (germline): LNHDA, SQIVND (reference sequence). CDR3 length equals 14 residues. CDR3 amino acids: CATAYTGSNNEQFF. The CDR3 DNA reads as TGTGCCACCGCCTACACGGGCAGCAACAATGAGCAGTTCTTC.

The chain joins TRBV5-6 to TRBJ2-7; tentatively, D is TRBD1 (6 bases). The CDR3 spans 14 residues. The V end was cut by 4 bases, the J end by 9 bases, with 20 bases between. The germline gives CDR1 SGHDT, CDR2 YYEEEE. CDR3 DNA: TGTGCCAGCAGCCCCCGACAGGTCCCTCCTAGGCAGTACTTC. Amino acid sequence: CASSPRQVPPRQYF.

The genes are TRBV6-5 and TRBJ2-3, with no clear D. Germline-derived CDR1 and CDR2 are MNHEY and SVGAGI. V was trimmed by 6 bases and J by 4 bases, leaving 5 bases between them. This CDR3 contains 11 residues. This CDR3 reads CASRRADTQYF. DNA of the CDR3: TGTGCCAGCAGAAGGGCAGATACGCAGTATTTT.